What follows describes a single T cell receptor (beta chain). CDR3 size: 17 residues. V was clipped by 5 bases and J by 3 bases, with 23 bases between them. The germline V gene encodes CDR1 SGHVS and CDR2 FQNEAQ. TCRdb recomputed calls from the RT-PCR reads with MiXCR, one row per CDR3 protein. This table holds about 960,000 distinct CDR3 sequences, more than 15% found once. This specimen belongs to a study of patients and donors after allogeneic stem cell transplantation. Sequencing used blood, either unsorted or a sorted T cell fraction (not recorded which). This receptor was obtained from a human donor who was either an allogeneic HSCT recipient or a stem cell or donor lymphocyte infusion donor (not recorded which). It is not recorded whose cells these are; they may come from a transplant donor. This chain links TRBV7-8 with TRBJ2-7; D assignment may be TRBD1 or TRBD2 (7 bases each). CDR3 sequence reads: CASSPPGGDSKVYEQYF. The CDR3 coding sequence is TGTGCCAGCAGCCCCCCTGGGGGGGACAGTAAGGTCTACGAGCAGTACTTC.